This T cell receptor (beta chain) originates from a study of blood T cells in healthy people across ages. Germline loops: CDR1 MNHNS, CDR2 SASEGT. This CDR3 is 17 amino acids long. V lost 5 bases and J lost 0, with 18 bases in between. This clonotype was picked up one time. Its specificity is unknown. A sample-barcoded 5' primer and a J-beta primer mix were used in a second PCR of roughly 6 to 11 cycles. TCRdb called the 5' RACE reads again in MiXCR, with one record for every CDR3 protein. The data show some 860,000 distinct CDR3 sequences, with roughly three fifths seen just once and 25% to 30% held by the top ten. Each sample yielded at least 6 million isolated PBMCs. Whole-study findings and limits: When one million T cells were used, diversity estimates were thought to be underestimates. As age increased, TCR beta diversity per million T cells fell in a roughly linear fashion. In the absence of known donor CMV status, changes in expanded clonotypes were possibly confounded.

V gene TRBV6-1 combines with J gene TRBJ2-3; no firm D call. Source material: blood. The clonotype was recovered from a man aged 40-50 years in good health. CDR3 protein: CASSRDQYLQSTDTQYF. The CDR3 DNA is TGTGCCAGCAGTCGCGACCAGTATCTCCAAAGCACAGATACGCAGTATTTT.